The 18 T cell receptor beta chains listed next were all sequenced from one sample in a study of cytomegalovirus exposure and HLA in healthy donors (TCRdb year 2017). The library was built by means of the immunoSEQ multiplex PCR assay. For the multiplex PCR, a mixture combining 60 forward primers for TCR Vbeta segments and 13 reverse primers for TCR Jbeta segments was used. TCRdb carries this immuneACCESS record with in-frame sequences only. Its versions omit some clonotypes, under half of them owing to an unresolved V gene in the studies checked, with the rest unexplained. The sample table lists approximately 70,000 clones, 70% to 75% of them with a count of one. About an eighth of the sample is held by the ten biggest clonotypes. Sequenced input: PBMCs. These receptors were collected from a human donor in good health.

The chain has TRBV2 and TRBJ1-1; a weak D match, TRBD1 (6 bases). The V and J ends lost 8 bases and 2 bases respectively, with 12 bases between them. CDR1 and CDR2 (germline): SNHLY, FYNNEI. The CDR3 contains 13 residues. The CDR3 coding sequence is TGTGCCAGCGCCTTGGACAGAAACACTGAAGCTTTCTTT. Encoded protein: CASALDRNTEAFF.

The chain combines TRBV6-4 with TRBJ2-7; 9 bases map to TRBD1. V was pared by 5 bases and J by 4 bases, with 3 bases of the junction left unmatched. Per the germline V gene, CDR1 is MRHNA and CDR2 is SNTAGT. The CDR3 is 13 amino acids. CDR3 nucleotides: TGTGCCAGCAGTTCGGGACAGGGTTACGAGCAGTACTTC. It is translated as CASSSGQGYEQYF.

V usage is TRBV28 and J usage is TRBJ1-4; TRBD1 aligns across 8 bases. Trimming cost V 7 bases and J 8 bases; bases outside gene matches: 6. CDR1 and CDR2 from the germline V gene are MDHEN and SYDVKM. The CDR3 has 13 amino acids. CDR3 region: CASTRQGWEKLFF. The CDR3, as DNA: TGTGCCAGCACTAGACAGGGGTGGGAAAAACTGTTTTTT.

The rearrangement uses TRBV30 and TRBJ2-4, with D possibly TRBD2 on 6 matching bases. The germline CDR1 and CDR2 sequences are GTSNPN and SVGIG (reference sequence). V lost 4 bases and J lost 5, with 15 bases in between. The CDR3 spans 14 residues. DNA of the CDR3: TGTGCCTGGAATAAGGGGACTGCCCAAAACATTCAGTACTTC. Protein product: CAWNKGTAQNIQYF. Using reference TRBV30 and TRBJ2-4 for the parts outside the CDR3, the full variable domain is SQTIHQWPATLVQPVGSPLSLECTVEGTSNPNLYWYRQAAGRGLQLLFYSVGIGQISSEVPQNLSASRPQDRQFILSSKKLLLSDSGFYLCAWNKGTAQNIQYFGAGTRLSVL.

The CDR3 sequence: CSVERGAGETQYF. CDR3 nucleotide sequence: TGCAGCGTTGAACGGGGGGCAGGGGAGACCCAGTACTTC. The chain recombines TRBV29-1 with TRBJ2-5, with a possible D match to TRBD2 (7 bases). V lost 2 bases to trimming and J lost 5 bases, with 12 bases between them. CDR1 and CDR2 (germline): SQVTM, ANQGSEA. This CDR3 is 13 amino acids long.

Points on this clone: The germline gene is not matched at one end of the junction; a read error may be the cause. V is TRBV6-1 and J is TRBJ2-7; possibly TRBD1 for D (6 bases). Per the germline V gene, CDR1 is MNHNS and CDR2 is SASEGT. This CDR3 contains 13 residues. This CDR3 is CASSETPGQGVVF. The CDR3 DNA reads TGTGCCAGCAGTGAAACCCCGGGACAAGGGGTTGTTTTC.

There are a few counts of this clone. The CDR3 protein is CASSQPGLAGSTGELFF. The CDR3, as DNA: TGCGCCAGCAGCCAACCGGGACTAGCGGGATCCACCGGGGAGCTGTTTTTT. This chain links TRBV4-1 with TRBJ2-2; 13 positions match TRBD2. The CDR3 is made up of 17 amino acids. Germline V gene data show CDR1 as MGHRA and CDR2 as YSYEKL. The V segment lost 2 bases and the J segment 4 bases; nucleotides outside the gene matches: 4.

The J gene is TRBJ1-1, the V gene TRBV28; D not certain. This CDR3 has 13 residues. Germline V gene lookup returns CDR1 MDHEN and CDR2 SYDVKM. V was pared by 8 bases and J by 3 bases, with 13 bases between. CDR3 sequence reads: CASVQGGDTEAFF. CDR3 nucleotide sequence: TGTGCCAGCGTCCAAGGCGGGGACACTGAAGCTTTCTTT. The variable domain in full, with the rest retrieved from reference TRBV28 and TRBJ1-1, is DVKVTQSSRYLVKRTGEKVFLECVQDMDHENMFWYRQDPGLGLRLIYFSYDVKMKEKGDIPEGYSVSREKKERFSLILESASTNQTSMYLCASVQGGDTEAFFGQGTRLTVV.

This chain uses TRBV15 with TRBJ1-5, with 7 positions matching TRBD1. Germline assignment: CDR1 LNHNV and CDR2 YYDKDF (reference sequence). Trimming took 8 bases from V and 9 from J; bases not matched to a gene: 10. The CDR3 sequence is 13 residues long. The CDR3 loop is CATATGNGRPQHF. For the CDR3, the DNA is TGTGCCACCGCGACAGGGAATGGTCGGCCCCAGCATTTT.

The CDR3 DNA reads TGCGCCAGCAGTGATATACAGGGATCCAAAAACATTCAGTACTTC. It encodes CASSDIQGSKNIQYF. This chain links TRBV5-1 with TRBJ2-4; D might be TRBD1 (6 bases). Germline-derived CDR1 and CDR2 are SGHRS and YFSETQ. This CDR3 comprises 15 residues. The germline V and J ends were trimmed by 5 bases and 2 bases, with 14 bases remaining between them.

V is TRBV28 and J is TRBJ2-5, with D possibly TRBD1 on 6 matching bases. Per germline, CDR1 MDHEN and CDR2 SYDVKM. This CDR3 spans 13 amino acids. V lost 5 bases, J lost 5 bases, and 12 bases lay in between. This chain's CDR3 is CASSRTDLETQYF. CDR3 sequence (DNA): TGTGCCAGCAGTAGGACAGACTTGGAGACCCAGTACTTC. Using reference TRBV28 and TRBJ2-5 for the parts outside the CDR3, the full variable domain is DVKVTQSSRYLVKRTGEKVFLECVQDMDHENMFWYRQDPGLGLRLIYFSYDVKMKEKGDIPEGYSVSREKKERFSLILESASTNQTSMYLCASSRTDLETQYFGPGTRLLVL.

V and J are TRBV30 and TRBJ1-2; the match to TRBD1 covers 8 bases. Losses at the gene ends were 5 bases for V and 4 bases for J; bases not matched to a gene: 6. The CDR3 spans 13 residues. CDR1 is GTSNPN and CDR2 is SVGIG in the germline V gene (reference sequence). As DNA, the CDR3 is TGTGCCTGGTTCAGGGGGCTCGGCTATGGCTACACCTTC. It translates to CAWFRGLGYGYTF.

The chain uses TRBV25-1 and TRBJ1-2; D is possibly TRBD1 (6 bases). Germline V gene sequence: CDR1 MGHDK, CDR2 SYGVNS. V was clipped by 5 bases and J by 1 base, with 11 bases between them. The CDR3 extends over 14 amino acids. The CDR3 sequence is CASSRAGVNYGYTF. DNA for the CDR3: TGTGCCAGCAGTAGGGCAGGGGTTAACTATGGCTACACCTTC.

Only a few counts were recorded for this clone. The chain carries TRBV4-1 and TRBJ2-3; the D gene is possibly TRBD2 (6 bases). CDR1 is MGHRA and CDR2 is YSYEKL in the germline V gene. This CDR3 region has 13 residues. Trimming left V 4 bases short and J 2 bases short, with 7 bases between. The CDR3 DNA sequence: TGCGCCAGCAGCCCTAGCGTCACAGATACGCAGTATTTT. It encodes CASSPSVTDTQYF.

V gene TRBV10-3 combines with J gene TRBJ1-1, with 8 positions matching TRBD1. The CDR3 is 16 residues long. Germline loops: CDR1 ENHRY, CDR2 SYGVKD. The J segment lost 1 base and the V segment lost 3 bases, leaving 7 bases of the junction unmatched. CDR3 protein: CAISDPPGGANTEAFF. In DNA form, the CDR3 reads TGTGCCATCAGTGACCCCCCAGGGGGCGCGAACACTGAAGCTTTCTTT.

This clone has just a few counts. J is TRBJ2-1 and V is TRBV27, with 9 positions matching TRBD1. V shed 3 bases, J shed 5 bases, and the junction held 5 bases outside the gene matches. The CDR3 runs to 15 residues. Germline CDR1 reads MNHEY; CDR2 reads SMNVEV (reference sequence). The CDR3: CASSFTGGRDNEQFF. Written as DNA, the CDR3 is TGTGCCAGCAGTTTTACAGGGGGCCGGGACAATGAGCAGTTCTTC.

V gene TRBV29-1 combines with J gene TRBJ1-3, with D possibly being TRBD1 (5 bases). The germline gives CDR1 SQVTM, CDR2 ANQGSEA. V shed 7 bases and J shed 7 bases, with 8 bases lying between them. This CDR3 has 10 residues. The CDR3 here is CSAQGNTIYF. The CDR3 DNA reads TGCAGCGCCCAGGGTAACACCATATATTTT.

V gene TRBV11-2 combines with J gene TRBJ2-3, with D perhaps TRBD1 (6 bases). The CDR3 sequence is 16 residues long. Germline V gives CDR1 SGHAT, CDR2 FQNNGV. Trimming shortened V by 5 bases and J by 0 bases, and 15 bases separated the two germline ends. CDR3 in DNA: TGTGCCAGCAGCAAACAGGGTCGGGTGAGCACAGATACGCAGTATTTT. The encoded protein is CASSKQGRVSTDTQYF. Filled out from reference TRBV11-2 and TRBJ2-3, the complete variable domain reads EAGVAQSPRYKIIEKRQSVAFWCNPISGHATLYWYQQILGQGPKLLIQFQNNGVVDDSQLPKDRFSAERLKGVDSTLKIQPAKLEDSAVYLCASSKQGRVSTDTQYFGPGTRLTVL.